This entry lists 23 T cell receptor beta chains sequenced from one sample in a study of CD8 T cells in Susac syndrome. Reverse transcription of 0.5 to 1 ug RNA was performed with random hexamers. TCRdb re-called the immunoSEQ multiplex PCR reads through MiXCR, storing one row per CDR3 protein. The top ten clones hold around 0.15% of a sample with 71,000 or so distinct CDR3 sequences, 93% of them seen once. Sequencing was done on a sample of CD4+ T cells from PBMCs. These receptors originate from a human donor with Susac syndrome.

In nucleotides, the CDR3 is TGTGCCAGCACCGTGTCTCTAGCCGCGAGCCGCAATGAGCAGTTCTTC. Its translation: CASTVSLAASRNEQFF. The chain recombines TRBV12-3 or TRBV12-4 with TRBJ2-1, with D perhaps matching TRBD2 (5 bases). The CDR3 consists of 16 residues. Trimming shortened V by 7 bases and J by 6 bases, and 22 bases separated the two germline ends.

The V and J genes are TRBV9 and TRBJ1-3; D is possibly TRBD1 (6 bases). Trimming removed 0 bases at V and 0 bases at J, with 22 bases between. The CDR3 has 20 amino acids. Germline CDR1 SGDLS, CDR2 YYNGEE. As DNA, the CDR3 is TGTGCCAGCAGCGTAGCTGGGGGGGTCGACAGGACTTTCTCTGGAAACACCATATATTTT. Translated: CASSVAGGVDRTFSGNTIYF.

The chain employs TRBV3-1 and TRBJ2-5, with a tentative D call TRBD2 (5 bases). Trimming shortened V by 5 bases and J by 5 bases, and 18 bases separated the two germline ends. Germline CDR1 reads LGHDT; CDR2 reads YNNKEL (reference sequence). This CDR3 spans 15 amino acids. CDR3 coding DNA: TGTGCCAGCAGCTGGTATGGAGGAGCCCGGGAGACCCAGTACTTC. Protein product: CASSWYGGARETQYF.

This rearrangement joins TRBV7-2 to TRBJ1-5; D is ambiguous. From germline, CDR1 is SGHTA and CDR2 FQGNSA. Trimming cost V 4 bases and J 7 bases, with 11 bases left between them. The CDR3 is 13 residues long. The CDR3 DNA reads TGTGCCAGCAGCTCCCAGCTAGGCCAGCCCCAGCATTTT. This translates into CASSSQLGQPQHF.

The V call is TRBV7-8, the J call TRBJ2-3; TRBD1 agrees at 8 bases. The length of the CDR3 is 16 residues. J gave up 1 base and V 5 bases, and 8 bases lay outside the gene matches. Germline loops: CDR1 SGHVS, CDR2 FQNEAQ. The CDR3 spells CASSATRTGRTDTQYF. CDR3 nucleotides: TGTGCCAGCAGCGCCACCAGGACAGGGCGCACAGATACGCAGTATTTT.

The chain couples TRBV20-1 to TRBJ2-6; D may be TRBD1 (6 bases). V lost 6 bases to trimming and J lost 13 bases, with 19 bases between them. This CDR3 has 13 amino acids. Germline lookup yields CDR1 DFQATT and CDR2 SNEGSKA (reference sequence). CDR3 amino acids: CSARTGTLKVLTF. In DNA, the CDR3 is TGCAGTGCCAGAACCGGGACACTAAAAGTCCTGACTTTC.

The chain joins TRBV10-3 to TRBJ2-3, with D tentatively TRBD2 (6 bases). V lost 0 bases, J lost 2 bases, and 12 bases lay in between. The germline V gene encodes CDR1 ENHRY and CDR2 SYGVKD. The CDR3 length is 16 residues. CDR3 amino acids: CAISESAGTDTDTQYF. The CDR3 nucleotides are TGTGCCATCAGTGAGTCGGCGGGGACTGACACAGATACGCAGTATTTT.

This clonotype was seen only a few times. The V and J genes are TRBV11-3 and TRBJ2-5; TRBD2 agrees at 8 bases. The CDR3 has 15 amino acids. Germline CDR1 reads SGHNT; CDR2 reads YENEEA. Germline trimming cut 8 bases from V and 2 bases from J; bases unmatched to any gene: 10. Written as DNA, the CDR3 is TGTGCCAGCCAGCCTACGGGAGGGGCACAAGAGACCCAGTACTTC. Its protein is CASQPTGGAQETQYF.

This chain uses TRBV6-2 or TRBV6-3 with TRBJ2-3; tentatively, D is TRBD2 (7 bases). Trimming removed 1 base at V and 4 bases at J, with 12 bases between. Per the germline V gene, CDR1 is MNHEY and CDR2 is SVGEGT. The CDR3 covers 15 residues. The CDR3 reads CASSYLGGGPDTQYF. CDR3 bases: TGTGCCAGCAGTTACTTGGGGGGGGGCCCAGATACGCAGTATTTT.

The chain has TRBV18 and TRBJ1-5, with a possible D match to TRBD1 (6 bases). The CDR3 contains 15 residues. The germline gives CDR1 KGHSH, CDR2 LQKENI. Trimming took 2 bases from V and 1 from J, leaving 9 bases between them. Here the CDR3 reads CASSPRQDSNQPQHF. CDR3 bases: TGTGCCAGCTCACCAAGACAGGACAGCAATCAGCCCCAGCATTTT.

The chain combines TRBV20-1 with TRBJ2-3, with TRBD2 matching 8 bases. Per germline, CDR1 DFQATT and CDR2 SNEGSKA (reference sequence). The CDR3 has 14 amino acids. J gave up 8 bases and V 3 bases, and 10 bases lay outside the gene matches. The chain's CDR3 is CSASSSGGRGTQYF. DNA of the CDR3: TGCAGTGCTAGCTCGAGCGGGGGTCGAGGTACGCAGTATTTT.

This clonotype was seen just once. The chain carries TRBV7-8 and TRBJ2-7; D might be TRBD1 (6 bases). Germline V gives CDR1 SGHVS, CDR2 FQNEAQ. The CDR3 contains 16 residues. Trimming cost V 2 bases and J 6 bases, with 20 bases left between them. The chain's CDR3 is CASSLPRTARPGEQYF. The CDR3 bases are TGTGCCAGCAGCTTACCGAGGACAGCTCGGCCGGGCGAGCAGTACTTC. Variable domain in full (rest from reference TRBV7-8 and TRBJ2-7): GAGVSQSPRYKVAKRGQDVALRCDPISGHVSLFWYQQALGQGPEFLTYFQNEAQLDKSGLPSDRFFAERPEGSVSTLKIQRTQQEDSAVYLCASSLPRTARPGEQYFGPGTRLTVT.

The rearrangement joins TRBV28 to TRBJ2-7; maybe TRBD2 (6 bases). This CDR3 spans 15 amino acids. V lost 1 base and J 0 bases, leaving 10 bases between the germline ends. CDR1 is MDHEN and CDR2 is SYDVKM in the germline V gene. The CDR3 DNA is TGTGCCAGCAGTTTATATCACGGGAGCTCCTACGAGCAGTACTTC. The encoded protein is CASSLYHGSSYEQYF. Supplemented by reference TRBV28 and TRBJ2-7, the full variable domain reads DVKVTQSSRYLVKRTGEKVFLECVQDMDHENMFWYRQDPGLGLRLIYFSYDVKMKEKGDIPEGYSVSREKKERFSLILESASTNQTSMYLCASSLYHGSSYEQYFGPGTRLTVT.

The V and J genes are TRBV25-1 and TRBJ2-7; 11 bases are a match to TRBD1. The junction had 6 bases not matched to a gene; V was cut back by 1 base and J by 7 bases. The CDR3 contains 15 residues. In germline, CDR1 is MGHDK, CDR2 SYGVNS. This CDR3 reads CASSEFGQGAREQYF. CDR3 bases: TGTGCCAGCAGTGAATTTGGACAGGGGGCTCGGGAGCAGTACTTC.

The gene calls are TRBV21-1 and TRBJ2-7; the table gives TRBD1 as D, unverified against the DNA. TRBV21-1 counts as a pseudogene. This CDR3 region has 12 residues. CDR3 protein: CASSYLGGEQYF. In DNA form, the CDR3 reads TGTGCCAGCAGCTACCTGGGGGGAGAGCAGTACTTC.

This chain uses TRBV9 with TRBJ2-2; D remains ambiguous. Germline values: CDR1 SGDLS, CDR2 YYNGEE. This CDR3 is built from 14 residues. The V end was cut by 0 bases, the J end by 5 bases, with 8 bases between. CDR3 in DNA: TGTGCCAGCAGCGTAGCTTTGGGGACCGGGGAGCTGTTTTTT. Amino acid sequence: CASSVALGTGELFF.

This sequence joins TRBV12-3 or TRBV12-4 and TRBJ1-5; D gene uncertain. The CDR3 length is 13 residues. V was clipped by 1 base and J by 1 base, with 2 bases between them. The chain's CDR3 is CASSLGSNQPQHF. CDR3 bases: TGTGCCAGCAGTTTAGGGAGCAATCAGCCCCAGCATTTT.

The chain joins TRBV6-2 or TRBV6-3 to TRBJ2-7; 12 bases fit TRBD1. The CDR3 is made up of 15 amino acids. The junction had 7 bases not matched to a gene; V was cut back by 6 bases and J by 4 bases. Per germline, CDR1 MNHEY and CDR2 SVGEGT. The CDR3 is CASRPGTGGEYEQYF. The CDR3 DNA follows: TGTGCCAGCAGACCCGGGACAGGGGGCGAGTACGAGCAGTACTTC.

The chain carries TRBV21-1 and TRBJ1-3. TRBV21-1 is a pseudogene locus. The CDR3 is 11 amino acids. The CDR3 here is CVWSSGNTIYF. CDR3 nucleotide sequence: TGTGTATGGAGCTCTGGAAACACCATATATTTT.

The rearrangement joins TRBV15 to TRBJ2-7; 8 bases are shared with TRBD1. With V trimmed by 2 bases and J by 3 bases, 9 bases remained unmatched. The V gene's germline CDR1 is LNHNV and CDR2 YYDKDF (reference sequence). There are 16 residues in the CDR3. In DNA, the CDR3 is TGTGCCACCAGCAGATCTCTCTCGACAGGGGACTACGAGCAGTACTTC. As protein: CATSRSLSTGDYEQYF. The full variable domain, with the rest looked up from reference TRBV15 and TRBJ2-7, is DAMVIQNPRYQVTQFGKPVTLSCSQTLNHNVMYWYQQKSSQAPKLLFHYYDKDFNNEADTPDNFQSRRPNTSFCFLDIRSPGLGDTAMYLCATSRSLSTGDYEQYFGPGTRLTVT.

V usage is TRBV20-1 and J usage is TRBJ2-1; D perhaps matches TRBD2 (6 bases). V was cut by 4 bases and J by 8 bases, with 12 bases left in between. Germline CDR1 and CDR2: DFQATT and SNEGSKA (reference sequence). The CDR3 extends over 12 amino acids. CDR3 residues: CSANGGGYEQFF. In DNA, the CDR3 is TGCAGTGCTAACGGGGGAGGATATGAGCAGTTCTTC.

CDR3 loop: CASSDNYEQYF. CDR3 bases: TGTGCCAGCAGTGACAACTACGAGCAGTACTTC. The V gene is TRBV6-1, the J gene TRBJ2-7; D unresolved. In germline, CDR1 is MNHNS, CDR2 SASEGT. Trimming removed 3 bases from V and 3 bases from J, with 3 bases in between. This CDR3 contains 11 residues.

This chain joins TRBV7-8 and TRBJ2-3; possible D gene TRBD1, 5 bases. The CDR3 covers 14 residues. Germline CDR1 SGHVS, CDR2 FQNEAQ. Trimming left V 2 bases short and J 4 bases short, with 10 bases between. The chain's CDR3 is CASSLFVGPDTQYF. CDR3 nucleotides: TGTGCCAGCAGCTTATTTGTGGGGCCAGATACGCAGTATTTT.